This record looks at one TCR beta chain sequence and its context. Its antigen is undetermined. In the PCR, 60 Vbeta and 13 Jbeta primers were used. The assay was immunoSEQ multiplex PCR, and TCRdb's table has in-frame clones only and misses some. This sample has fewer than 250,000 clones, with roughly 80% found just once. The data belong to a study of cytomegalovirus exposure and HLA in healthy donors. Looking at the study overall: Researchers previously reported finding about 110 million unique TCR beta sequences from roughly 200 million T cells. Genetic ancestry analysis placed 75% to 85% of the roughly 400 donors that were genotyped in the Caucasian-associated cluster. Broader study findings: The authors later found most CMV-associated TCR beta chains appeared HLA-restricted.

The CDR3 has 15 residues. The ends lost 5 bases at V and 6 bases at J; junction bases unmatched: 10. CDR1 PRHDT and CDR2 FYEKMQ come from the germline V gene (reference sequence). Donors showed nominal health when sampled, although they likely had unrecorded immune exposures. The TCR sequence derives from a man between 25 and 39 years old in good health and CMV-seronegative. V usage is TRBV13 and J usage is TRBJ2-5, with 9 bases lining up with TRBD1. The sample taken for sequencing was PBMCs. CDR3 residues: CASSPPPGQGKTQYF. CDR3 DNA sequence: TGTGCCAGCAGCCCTCCCCCCGGACAGGGGAAGACCCAGTACTTC.